Listed here are 21 T cell receptor beta chains from one sample, sequenced in a study of yellow fever vaccine responses in identical twins. TCRdb passed the RT-PCR reads through MiXCR, listing each CDR3 protein once. The table has roughly 23,000 distinct CDR3 sequences, under 85% seen once. Material: T cells from blood (PBMCs), unsorted or a sorted subset (not recorded which), obtained before or after yellow fever vaccination (not recorded which). These receptors were obtained from a woman aged 18-35 years who received the yellow fever vaccine.

The chain recombines TRBV28 with TRBJ2-2, with 8 bases lining up with TRBD1. Germline CDR1 MDHEN, CDR2 SYDVKM. The V gene end was trimmed by 5 bases and the J gene end by 6 bases; junction bases not matched to a gene: 11. This CDR3 region has 16 residues. The CDR3 region is CASSPASGGRAGELFF. The CDR3 coding sequence is TGTGCCAGCAGTCCCGCGTCAGGGGGCCGGGCCGGGGAGCTGTTTTTT.

This rearrangement joins TRBV5-4 to TRBJ2-7; the D gene is possibly TRBD2 (6 bases). The V end was cut by 4 bases, the J end by 6 bases, with 11 bases between. The CDR3 spans 12 residues. CDR1 is SGHNT, CDR2 YYREEE, per germline (reference sequence). The CDR3 sequence: CASSPGTLEQYF. The CDR3 coding sequence is TGTGCCAGCAGCCCCGGGACTCTCGAGCAGTACTTC.

The chain couples TRBV10-2 to TRBJ2-2, with D perhaps TRBD2 (5 bases). Per germline, CDR1 WSHSY and CDR2 SAAADI. V was trimmed by 5 bases and J by 7 bases, leaving 14 bases between them. CDR3 length equals 14 residues. CDR3 coding DNA: TGCGCCAGCAGTACGTCCCCCCGGGACGGGGAGCTGTTTTTT. The encoded protein is CASSTSPRDGELFF.

The sample holds a few counts of this clonotype. CDR3 residues: CSASEGYSNQPQHF. In DNA, the CDR3 is TGCAGTGCCTCCGAGGGGTATAGCAATCAGCCCCAGCATTTT. The chain uses TRBV20-1 and TRBJ1-5, with D possibly TRBD1 on 5 matching bases. V was trimmed by 6 bases and J by 0 bases, leaving 12 bases between them. This CDR3 contains 14 residues. Germline V CDR1 and CDR2: DFQATT, SNEGSKA (reference sequence).

About this clonotype: Its ends do not fully match the called genes, so a read error is possible. This chain joins TRBV4-1 and TRBJ2-1; D is possibly TRBD1 (6 bases). Germline loops: CDR1 MGHRA, CDR2 YSYEKL. This CDR3 contains 16 residues. The CDR3 here is CASSQGRQATYNEQSF. The CDR3, as DNA: TGCGCCAGCAGCCAGGGACGACAGGCTACCTACAATGAGCAGTCCTTC.

The chain couples TRBV10-3 to TRBJ2-1; 14 bases fit TRBD2. The CDR3 is 17 amino acids. V lost 6 bases to trimming and J lost 0 bases; unmatched junction nucleotides: 4. CDR1 is ENHRY and CDR2 is SYGVKD in the germline V gene. The CDR3 nucleotides read TGTGCCATCAGCCCGACTAGCGGGAGGGCCTCCTACAATGAGCAGTTCTTC. It translates to CAISPTSGRASYNEQFF.

The gene calls are TRBV19 and TRBJ1-5; tentative D call: TRBD1 (5 bases). This CDR3 region has 12 residues. CDR1 LNHDA and CDR2 SQIVND come from the germline V gene (reference sequence). As DNA, the CDR3 is TGTGCTTCTTTGGGGGGCAATCAGCCCCAGCATTTT. Translating it yields CASLGGNQPQHF.

The rearrangement links TRBV5-1 to TRBJ2-1, with D tentatively TRBD2 (6 bases). Germline V lookup: CDR1 SGHRS, CDR2 YFSETQ. The CDR3 totals 15 residues. Trimming cost V 4 bases and J 8 bases, with 19 bases left between them. The CDR3 DNA sequence: TGCGCCAGCAGCGGGGCTCGCCTCTGGGGGGATGAGCAGTTCTTC. This translates into CASSGARLWGDEQFF.

The rearrangement joins TRBV5-1 to TRBJ2-1, with D tentatively TRBD1 or TRBD2 (5 bases each). Germline CDR1 SGHRS, CDR2 YFSETQ. V was cut by 3 bases and J by 8 bases, with 18 bases left in between. The CDR3 sequence is 15 residues long. This CDR3 is CASSSGNRDVDEQFF. As DNA, the CDR3 is TGCGCCAGCAGCTCTGGGAACCGGGACGTCGATGAGCAGTTCTTC.

The V gene is TRBV27, the J gene TRBJ2-2; no firm D call. Germline CDR1 is MNHEY and CDR2 is SMNVEV (reference sequence). CDR3 size: 16 residues. The V gene lost 0 bases and the J gene lost 7 bases, with 15 bases spanning the gap. CDR3 DNA sequence: TGTGCCAGCAGTTTATCGGGCTCCCTCGAGGACGGGGAGCTGTTTTTT. Protein: CASSLSGSLEDGELFF.

V usage is TRBV11-3 and J usage is TRBJ2-3; 9 bases are shared with TRBD2. This CDR3 spans 16 amino acids. CDR1 is SGHNT, CDR2 YENEEA, per germline. After removal of 5 bases from V and 3 bases from J, the junction contained 9 bases not matched to a gene. The CDR3 DNA follows: TGTGCCAGCAGCCCGACCCTGGCGGGAGGGACAGATACGCAGTATTTT. Its protein is CASSPTLAGGTDTQYF.

The rearrangement joins TRBV4-2 to TRBJ1-3; D not certain. The CDR3 covers 16 residues. V was clipped by 1 base and J by 7 bases, with 17 bases between them. CDR1 and CDR2 from the germline V gene are LGHNA and YNFKEQ. CDR3 nucleotides: TGTGCCAGCAGCCAAGCCCCTGATTTTACGAGGAACACCATATATTTT. Translated, it gives CASSQAPDFTRNTIYF.

As DNA, the CDR3 is TGTGCCAGCAGCTTACAGGGTCCAAACTATGGCTACACCTTC. Translating gives CASSLQGPNYGYTF. The V call is TRBV5-6, the J call TRBJ1-2; D may be TRBD1 (6 bases). The CDR3 totals 14 residues. Trimming removed 2 bases from V and 2 bases from J, with 10 bases in between. Germline assignment: CDR1 SGHDT and CDR2 YYEEEE.

The chain is built from TRBV2 and TRBJ2-7; D unclear. This CDR3 is 14 amino acids long. V lost 1 base, J lost 2 bases, and 9 bases lay in between. Germline V gives CDR1 SNHLY, CDR2 FYNNEI. The CDR3 coding sequence is TGTGCCAGCAGTGAAGATAGATTCCCCTACGAGCAGTACGTC. Translating it yields CASSEDRFPYEQYV.

This chain links TRBV24-1 with TRBJ1-4; D ambiguous. Trimming took 5 bases from V and 3 from J, leaving 12 bases between them. CDR3 length equals 15 residues. Germline V gene data show CDR1 as KGHDR and CDR2 as SFDVKD. The chain's CDR3 is CATSAPMGSNEKLFF. In nucleotides, the CDR3 is TGTGCCACCAGTGCCCCGATGGGGTCTAATGAAAAACTGTTTTTT.

The chain has TRBV6-2 or TRBV6-3 and TRBJ1-6; D perhaps matches TRBD1 (5 bases). CDR1 and CDR2 from the germline V gene are MNHEY and SVGEGT. This CDR3 is 18 amino acids long. Trimming removed 4 bases at V and 6 bases at J, with 22 bases between. The CDR3 region is CASSFKNGARNPNSPLHF. The DNA for the CDR3 is TGTGCCAGCAGTTTCAAGAACGGGGCCAGAAATCCTAATTCACCCCTCCACTTT.

The rearrangement uses TRBV5-1 and TRBJ2-1; 11 bases map to TRBD2. The ends lost 3 bases at V and 11 bases at J; junction bases unmatched: 10. The CDR3 contains 15 residues. Germline V gene sequence: CDR1 SGHRS, CDR2 YFSETQ. The chain's CDR3 is CASSSRLAGNLQQFF. The CDR3 nucleotides are TGCGCCAGCAGCTCGCGACTAGCGGGGAACCTACAGCAGTTCTTC.

The table lists this clonotype with a few counts. This sequence joins TRBV10-3 and TRBJ1-1; D perhaps matches TRBD1 (6 bases). This CDR3 has 13 residues. CDR1 is ENHRY and CDR2 is SYGVKD in the germline V gene. Trimming took off 0 bases at V and 5 bases at J, with 7 bases between the two ends. Here the CDR3 DNA reads TGTGCCATCAGTGAGTCTGGACAGACTGAAGCTTTCTTT. It translates to CAISESGQTEAFF.

This clonotype has just one count. The chain uses TRBV2 and TRBJ2-3; D remains ambiguous. Germline V gives CDR1 SNHLY, CDR2 FYNNEI. The length of the CDR3 is 15 residues. V lost 7 bases and J 2 bases, leaving 16 bases between the germline ends. Written as DNA, the CDR3 is TGTGCCAGCAAGTCCCAGGTGGTATACACAGATACGCAGTATTTT. It is translated as CASKSQVVYTDTQYF.

V is TRBV6-5 and J is TRBJ2-7; D is ambiguous. Per germline, CDR1 MNHEY and CDR2 SVGAGI. The CDR3 totals 13 residues. The V gene lost 0 bases and the J gene lost 3 bases, with 6 bases spanning the gap. The CDR3 coding sequence is TGTGCCAGCAGTTACTCGATCGGCTACGAGCAGTACGTC. It encodes CASSYSIGYEQYV.

The CDR3 DNA follows: TGCGCCAGCACAGGGGAAAACACAGATACGCAGTATTTT. This sequence encodes CASTGENTDTQYF. The chain is built from TRBV5-1 and TRBJ2-3; perhaps TRBD1 as D (6 bases). Germline V gene lookup returns CDR1 SGHRS and CDR2 YFSETQ. V was trimmed by 6 bases and J by 2 bases, leaving 10 bases between them. The CDR3 sequence is 13 residues long. The complete variable domain, with remaining parts taken from reference TRBV5-1 and TRBJ2-3, reads KAGVTQTPRYLIKTRGQQVTLSCSPISGHRSVSWYQQTPGQGLQFLFEYFSETQRNKGNFPGRFSGRQFSNSRSEMNVSTLELGDSALYLCASTGENTDTQYFGPGTRLTVL.